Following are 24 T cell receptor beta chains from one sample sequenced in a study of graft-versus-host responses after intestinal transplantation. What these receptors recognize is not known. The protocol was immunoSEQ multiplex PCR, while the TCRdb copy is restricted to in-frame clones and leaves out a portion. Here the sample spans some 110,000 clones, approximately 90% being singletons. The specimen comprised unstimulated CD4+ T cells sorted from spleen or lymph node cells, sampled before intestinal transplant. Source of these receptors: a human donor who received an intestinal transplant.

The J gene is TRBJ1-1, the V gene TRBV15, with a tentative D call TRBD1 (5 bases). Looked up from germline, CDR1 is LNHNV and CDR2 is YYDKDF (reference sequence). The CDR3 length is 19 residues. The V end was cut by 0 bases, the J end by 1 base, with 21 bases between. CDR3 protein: CATSRDLMGGRFWNTEAFF. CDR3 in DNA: TGTGCCACCAGCAGAGATCTCATGGGGGGAAGATTCTGGAACACTGAAGCTTTCTTT.

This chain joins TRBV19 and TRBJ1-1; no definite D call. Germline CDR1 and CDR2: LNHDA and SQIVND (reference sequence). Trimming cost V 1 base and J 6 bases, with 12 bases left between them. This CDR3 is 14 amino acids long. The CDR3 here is CASSIVGGMAEAFF. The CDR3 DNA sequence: TGTGCCAGTAGTATAGTAGGAGGGATGGCTGAAGCTTTCTTT.

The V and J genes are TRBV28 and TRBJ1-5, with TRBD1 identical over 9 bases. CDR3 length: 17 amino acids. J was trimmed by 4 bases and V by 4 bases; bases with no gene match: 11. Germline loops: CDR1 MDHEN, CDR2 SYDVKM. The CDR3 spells CASSSSSRTGDNQPQHF. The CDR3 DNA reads TGTGCCAGCAGTTCCTCAAGCAGGACAGGGGATAATCAGCCCCAGCATTTT.

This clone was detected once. CDR3 protein: CAVGGHPNTEAFF. The CDR3 DNA is TGTGCCGTTGGGGGACACCCGAACACTGAAGCTTTCTTT. The chain employs TRBV21-1 and TRBJ1-1; the DNA was not used to check the table's D call, TRBD1. TRBV21-1 is a pseudogene locus. CDR3 length equals 13 residues.

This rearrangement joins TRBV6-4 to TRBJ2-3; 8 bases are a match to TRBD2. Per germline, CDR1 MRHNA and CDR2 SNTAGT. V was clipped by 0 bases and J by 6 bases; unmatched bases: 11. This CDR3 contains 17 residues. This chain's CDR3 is CASSDSSVAGSSDTQYF. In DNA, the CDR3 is TGTGCCAGCAGTGACTCTTCGGTAGCGGGAAGTTCGGATACGCAGTATTTT.

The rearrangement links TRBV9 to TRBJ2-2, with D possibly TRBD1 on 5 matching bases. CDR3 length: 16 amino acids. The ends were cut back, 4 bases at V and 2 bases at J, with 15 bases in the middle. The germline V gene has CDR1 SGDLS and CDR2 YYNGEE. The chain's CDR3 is CASSPRTGTNTGELFF. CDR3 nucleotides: TGTGCCAGCAGCCCCCGTACAGGAACAAACACCGGGGAGCTGTTTTTT.

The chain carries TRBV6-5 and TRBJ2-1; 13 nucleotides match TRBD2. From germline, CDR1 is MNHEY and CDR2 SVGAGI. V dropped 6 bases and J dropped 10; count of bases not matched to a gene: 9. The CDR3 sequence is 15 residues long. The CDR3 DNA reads TGTGCCAGCAGCTTCAATGGACTAGCGGGAGAAGAGCAGTTCTTC. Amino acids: CASSFNGLAGEEQFF.

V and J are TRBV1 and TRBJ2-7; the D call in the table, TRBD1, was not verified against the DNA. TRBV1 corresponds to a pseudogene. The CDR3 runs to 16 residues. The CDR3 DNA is TGCACCAGCAGTCATACAGGGAGAGGGTACTCCTACGAGCAGTACTTC. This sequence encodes CTSSHTGRGYSYEQYF.

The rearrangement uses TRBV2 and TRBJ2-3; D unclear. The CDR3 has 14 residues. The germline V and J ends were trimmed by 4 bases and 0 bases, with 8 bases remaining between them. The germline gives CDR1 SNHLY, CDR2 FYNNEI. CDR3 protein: CASSVLTSTDTQYF. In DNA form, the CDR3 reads TGTGCCAGCAGTGTTCTAACTAGCACAGATACGCAGTATTTT.

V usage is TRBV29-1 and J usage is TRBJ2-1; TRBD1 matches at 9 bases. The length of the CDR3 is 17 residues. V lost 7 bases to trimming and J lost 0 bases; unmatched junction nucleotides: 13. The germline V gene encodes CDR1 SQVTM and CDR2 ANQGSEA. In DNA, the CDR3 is TGCAGCGCCCGTGTGGACAGGGGTTGGAGCTCCTACAATGAGCAGTTCTTC. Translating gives CSARVDRGWSSYNEQFF.

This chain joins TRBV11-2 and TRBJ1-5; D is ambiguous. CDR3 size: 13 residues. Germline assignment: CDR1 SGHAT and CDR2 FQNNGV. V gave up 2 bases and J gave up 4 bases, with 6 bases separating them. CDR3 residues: CASSLSGNQPQHF. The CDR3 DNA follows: TGTGCCAGCAGCTTAAGCGGGAATCAGCCCCAGCATTTT.

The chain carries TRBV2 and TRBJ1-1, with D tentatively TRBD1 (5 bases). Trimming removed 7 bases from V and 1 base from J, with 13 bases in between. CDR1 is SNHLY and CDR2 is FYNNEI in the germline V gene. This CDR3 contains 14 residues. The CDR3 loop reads CASTAGHPNTEAFF. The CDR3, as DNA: TGTGCCAGCACCGCTGGACACCCGAACACTGAAGCTTTCTTT.

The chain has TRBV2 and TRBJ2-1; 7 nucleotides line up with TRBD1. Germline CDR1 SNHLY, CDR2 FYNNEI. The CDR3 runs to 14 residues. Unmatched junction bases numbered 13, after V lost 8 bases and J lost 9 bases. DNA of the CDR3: TGTGCCAGCGATTTCCAGCTACAGGGGAGTGAGCAGTTCTTC. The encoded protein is CASDFQLQGSEQFF.

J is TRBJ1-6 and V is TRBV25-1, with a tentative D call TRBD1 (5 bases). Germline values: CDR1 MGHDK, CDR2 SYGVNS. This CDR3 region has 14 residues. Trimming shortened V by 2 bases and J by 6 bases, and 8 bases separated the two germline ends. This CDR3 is CASSEGAVNSPLHF. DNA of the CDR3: TGTGCCAGCAGTGAAGGGGCAGTTAATTCACCCCTCCACTTT.

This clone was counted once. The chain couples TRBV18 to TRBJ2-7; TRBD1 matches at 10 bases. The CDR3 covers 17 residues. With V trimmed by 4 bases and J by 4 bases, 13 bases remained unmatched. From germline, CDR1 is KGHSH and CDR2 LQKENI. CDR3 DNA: TGTGCCAGCTCACACTCTCCCCCGGGACAGGGGACATACGAGCAGTACTTC. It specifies CASSHSPPGQGTYEQYF.

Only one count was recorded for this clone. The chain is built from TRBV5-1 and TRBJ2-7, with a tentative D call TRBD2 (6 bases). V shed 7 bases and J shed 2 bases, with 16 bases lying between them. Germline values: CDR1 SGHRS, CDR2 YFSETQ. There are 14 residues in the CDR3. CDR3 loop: CASRGDFHTYEQYF. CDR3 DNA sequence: TGCGCCAGCCGCGGGGACTTCCATACCTACGAGCAGTACTTC.

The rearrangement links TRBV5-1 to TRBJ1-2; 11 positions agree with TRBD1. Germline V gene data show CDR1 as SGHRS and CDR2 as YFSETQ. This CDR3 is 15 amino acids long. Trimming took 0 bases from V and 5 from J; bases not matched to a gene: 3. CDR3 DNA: TGCGCCAGCAGCTTGGAAGGGACAGGGGGATATGGCTACACCTTC. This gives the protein CASSLEGTGGYGYTF.

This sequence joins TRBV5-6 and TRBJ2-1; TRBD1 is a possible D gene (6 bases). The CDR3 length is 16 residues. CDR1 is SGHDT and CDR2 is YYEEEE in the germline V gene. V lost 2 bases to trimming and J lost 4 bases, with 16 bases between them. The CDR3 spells CASSFPRGRDYNEQFF. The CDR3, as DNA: TGTGCCAGCAGCTTCCCCAGGGGCCGGGATTACAATGAGCAGTTCTTC.

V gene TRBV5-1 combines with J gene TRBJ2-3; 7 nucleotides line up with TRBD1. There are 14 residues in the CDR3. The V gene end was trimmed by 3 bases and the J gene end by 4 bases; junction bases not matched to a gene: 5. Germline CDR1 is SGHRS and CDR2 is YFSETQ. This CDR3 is CASSSGDRADTQYF. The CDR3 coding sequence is TGCGCCAGCAGCTCAGGAGACAGGGCAGATACGCAGTATTTT. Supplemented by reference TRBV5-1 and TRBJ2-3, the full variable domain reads KAGVTQTPRYLIKTRGQQVTLSCSPISGHRSVSWYQQTPGQGLQFLFEYFSETQRNKGNFPGRFSGRQFSNSRSEMNVSTLELGDSALYLCASSSGDRADTQYFGPGTRLTVL.

CDR3: CASSQGRGRTDTQYF. Written as DNA, the CDR3 is TGTGCCAGCAGCCAGGGCAGGGGGCGCACAGATACGCAGTATTTT. V and J are TRBV14 and TRBJ2-3; 8 bases line up with TRBD1. The CDR3 covers 15 residues. From germline, CDR1 is SGHDN and CDR2 FVKESK. The V and J ends lost 3 bases and 1 base, in that order; junction bases with no gene match: 3.

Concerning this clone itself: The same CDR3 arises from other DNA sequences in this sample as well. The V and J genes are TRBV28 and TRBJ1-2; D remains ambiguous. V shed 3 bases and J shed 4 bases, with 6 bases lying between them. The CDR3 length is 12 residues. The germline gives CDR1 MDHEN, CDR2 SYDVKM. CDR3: CASSLLAYGYTF. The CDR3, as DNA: TGTGCCAGCAGTTTGTTGGCCTATGGCTACACCTTC.

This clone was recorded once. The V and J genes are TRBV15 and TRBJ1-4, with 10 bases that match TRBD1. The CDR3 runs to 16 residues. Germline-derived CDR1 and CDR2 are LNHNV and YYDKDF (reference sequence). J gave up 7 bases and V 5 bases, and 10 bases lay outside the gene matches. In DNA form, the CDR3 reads TGTGCCACCAGCTCCGGGACAGGGGCTCGAGGTGAAAAACTGTTTTTT. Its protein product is CATSSGTGARGEKLFF.

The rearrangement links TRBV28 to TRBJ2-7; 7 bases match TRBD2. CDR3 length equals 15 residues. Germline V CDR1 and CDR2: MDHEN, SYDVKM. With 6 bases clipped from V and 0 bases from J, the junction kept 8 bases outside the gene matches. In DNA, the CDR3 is TGTGCCAGCAGATCGAGCGGGGTCAGCTCCTACGAGCAGTACTTC. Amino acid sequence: CASRSSGVSSYEQYF. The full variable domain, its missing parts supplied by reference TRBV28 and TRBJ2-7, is DVKVTQSSRYLVKRTGEKVFLECVQDMDHENMFWYRQDPGLGLRLIYFSYDVKMKEKGDIPEGYSVSREKKERFSLILESASTNQTSMYLCASRSSGVSSYEQYFGPGTRLTVT.

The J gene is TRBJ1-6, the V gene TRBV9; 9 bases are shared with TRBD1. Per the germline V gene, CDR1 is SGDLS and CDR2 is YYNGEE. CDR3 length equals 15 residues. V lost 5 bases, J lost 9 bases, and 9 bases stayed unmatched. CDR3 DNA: TGTGCCAGCAGTGCGAGACAGGGGGGGAGTTCACCCCTCCACTTT. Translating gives CASSARQGGSSPLHF. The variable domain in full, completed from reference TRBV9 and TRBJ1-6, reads DSGVTQTPKHLITATGQRVTLRCSPRSGDLSVYWYQQSLDQGLQFLIQYYNGEERAKGNILERFSAQQFPDLHSELNLSSLELGDSALYFCASSARQGGSSPLHFGNGTRLTVT.